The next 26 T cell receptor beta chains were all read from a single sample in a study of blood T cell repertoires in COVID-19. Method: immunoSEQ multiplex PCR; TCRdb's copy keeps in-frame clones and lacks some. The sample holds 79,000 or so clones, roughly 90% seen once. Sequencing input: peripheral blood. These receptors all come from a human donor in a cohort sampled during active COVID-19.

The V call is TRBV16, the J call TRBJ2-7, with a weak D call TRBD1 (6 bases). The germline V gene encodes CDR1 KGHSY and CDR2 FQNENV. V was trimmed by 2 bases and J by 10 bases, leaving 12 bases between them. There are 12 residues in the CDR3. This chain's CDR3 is CASSQASGEQYF. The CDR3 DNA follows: TGTGCCAGCAGCCAAGCATCAGGGGAACAGTACTTC.

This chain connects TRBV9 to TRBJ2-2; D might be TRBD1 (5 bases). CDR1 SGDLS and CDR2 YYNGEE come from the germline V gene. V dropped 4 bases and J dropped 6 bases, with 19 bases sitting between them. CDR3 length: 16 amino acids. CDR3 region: CASSPQGVGVSGELFF. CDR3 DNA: TGTGCCAGCAGCCCCCAGGGCGTAGGGGTGTCCGGGGAGCTGTTTTTT.

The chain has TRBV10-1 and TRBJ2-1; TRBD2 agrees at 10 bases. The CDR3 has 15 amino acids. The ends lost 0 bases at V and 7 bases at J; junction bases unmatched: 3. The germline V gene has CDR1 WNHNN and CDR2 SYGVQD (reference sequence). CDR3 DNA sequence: TGCGCCAGCAGTGAGTCTAGCGGGAGGCCTAATGAGCAGTTCTTC. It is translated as CASSESSGRPNEQFF.

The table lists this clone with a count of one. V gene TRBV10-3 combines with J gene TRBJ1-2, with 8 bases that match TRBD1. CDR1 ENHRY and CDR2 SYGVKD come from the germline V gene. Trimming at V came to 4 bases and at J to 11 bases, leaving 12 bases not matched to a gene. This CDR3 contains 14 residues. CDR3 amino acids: CAISGQEDRVGYTF. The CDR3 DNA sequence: TGTGCCATCAGTGGCCAGGAGGACAGGGTTGGTTACACCTTC.

CDR3 protein: CASSLVGLADTSYEQYF. The CDR3, as DNA: TGTGCCAGCAGCTTGGTGGGACTAGCGGACACCTCCTACGAGCAGTACTTC. V and J are TRBV5-6 and TRBJ2-7; 11 nucleotides align to TRBD2. The V gene end was trimmed by 0 bases and the J gene end by 0 bases; junction bases not matched to a gene: 5. CDR1 SGHDT and CDR2 YYEEEE come from the germline V gene. CDR3 length: 17 residues.

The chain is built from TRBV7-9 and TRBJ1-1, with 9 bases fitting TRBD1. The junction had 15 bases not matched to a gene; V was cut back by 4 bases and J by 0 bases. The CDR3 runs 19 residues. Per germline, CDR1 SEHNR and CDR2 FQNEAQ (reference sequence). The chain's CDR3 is CASSSGPGQGILMNTEAFF. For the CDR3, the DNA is TGTGCCAGCAGCTCCGGACCTGGACAGGGGATCCTCATGAACACTGAAGCTTTCTTT.

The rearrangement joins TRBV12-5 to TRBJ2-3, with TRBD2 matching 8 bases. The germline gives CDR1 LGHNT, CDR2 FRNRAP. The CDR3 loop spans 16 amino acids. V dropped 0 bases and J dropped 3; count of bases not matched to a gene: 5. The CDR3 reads CASGLVQGGRTDTQYF. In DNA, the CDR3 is TGTGCTAGTGGTTTGGTCCAGGGCGGGAGGACAGATACGCAGTATTTT.

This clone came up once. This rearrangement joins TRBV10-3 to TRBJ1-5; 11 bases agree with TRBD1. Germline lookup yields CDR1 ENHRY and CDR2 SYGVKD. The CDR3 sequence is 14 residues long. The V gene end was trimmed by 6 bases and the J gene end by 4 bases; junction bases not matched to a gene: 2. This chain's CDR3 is CAISRDRGNQPQHF. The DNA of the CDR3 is TGTGCCATCAGCCGGGACAGGGGGAATCAGCCCCAGCATTTT.

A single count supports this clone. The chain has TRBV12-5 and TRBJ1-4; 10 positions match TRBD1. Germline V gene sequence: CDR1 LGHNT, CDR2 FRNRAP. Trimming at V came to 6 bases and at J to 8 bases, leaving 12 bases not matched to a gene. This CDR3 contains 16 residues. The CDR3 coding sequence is TGTGCTAGTGGCCTCCGGACAGGGGGGTATGGGGAAAAACTGTTTTTT. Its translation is CASGLRTGGYGEKLFF.

The CDR3 here is CASSLTSAEGGEQFF. CDR3 nucleotides: TGCGCCAGCAGCTTGACTAGCGCGGAGGGCGGTGAGCAGTTCTTC. The chain employs TRBV5-1 and TRBJ2-1, with 7 bases fitting TRBD2. V dropped 1 base and J dropped 9; count of bases not matched to a gene: 10. The length of the CDR3 is 15 residues. The germline V gene has CDR1 SGHRS and CDR2 YFSETQ.

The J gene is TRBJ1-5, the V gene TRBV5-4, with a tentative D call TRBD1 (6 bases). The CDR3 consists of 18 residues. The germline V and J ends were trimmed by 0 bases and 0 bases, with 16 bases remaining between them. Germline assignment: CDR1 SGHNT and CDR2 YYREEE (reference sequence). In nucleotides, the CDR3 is TGTGCCAGCAGCTTGGCCGGTTCCGGACAGAATAGCAATCAGCCCCAGCATTTT. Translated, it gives CASSLAGSGQNSNQPQHF. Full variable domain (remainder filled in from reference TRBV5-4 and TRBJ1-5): ETGVTQSPTHLIKTRGQQVTLRCSSQSGHNTVSWYQQALGQGPQFIFQYYREEENGRGNFPPRFSGLQFPNYSSELNVNALELDDSALYLCASSLAGSGQNSNQPQHFGDGTRLSIL.

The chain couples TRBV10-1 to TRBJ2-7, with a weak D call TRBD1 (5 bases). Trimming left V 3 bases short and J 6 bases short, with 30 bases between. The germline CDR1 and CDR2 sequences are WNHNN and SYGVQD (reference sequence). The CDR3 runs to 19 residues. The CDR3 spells CASSDNPGRAGQLLGEQYF. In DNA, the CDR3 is TGCGCCAGCAGTGATAATCCAGGCAGGGCAGGGCAGTTACTGGGCGAGCAGTACTTC.

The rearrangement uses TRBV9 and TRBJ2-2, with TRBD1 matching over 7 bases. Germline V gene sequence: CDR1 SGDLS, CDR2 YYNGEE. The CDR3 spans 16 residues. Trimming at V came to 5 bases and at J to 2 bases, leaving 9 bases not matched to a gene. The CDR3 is CASRRSGTENTGELFF. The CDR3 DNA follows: TGTGCCAGCAGGAGGTCTGGGACAGAAAACACCGGGGAGCTGTTTTTT.

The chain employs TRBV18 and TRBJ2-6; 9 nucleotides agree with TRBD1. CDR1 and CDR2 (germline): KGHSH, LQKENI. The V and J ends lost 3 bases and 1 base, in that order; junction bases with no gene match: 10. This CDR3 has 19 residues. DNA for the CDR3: TGTGCCAGCTCACCCGGGACAGGGAGATTGAGGTCTGGGGCCAACGTCCTGACTTTC. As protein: CASSPGTGRLRSGANVLTF. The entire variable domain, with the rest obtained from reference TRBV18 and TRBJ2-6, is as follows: NAGVMQNPRHLVRRRGQEARLRCSPMKGHSHVYWYRQLPEEGLKFMVYLQKENIIDESGMPKERFSAEFPKEGPSILRIQQVVRGDSAAYFCASSPGTGRLRSGANVLTFGAGSRLTVL.

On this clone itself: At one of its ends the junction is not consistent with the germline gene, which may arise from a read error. The CDR3: CASSFSPSTELIVARDF. In DNA form, the CDR3 reads TGTGCCAGCAGTTTCTCGCCTTCGACAGAGTTGATCGTTGCTAGGGACTTC. The chain joins TRBV28 to TRBJ2-7, with D perhaps matching TRBD1 (5 bases). Germline loops: CDR1 MDHEN, CDR2 SYDVKM. This CDR3 has 17 residues.

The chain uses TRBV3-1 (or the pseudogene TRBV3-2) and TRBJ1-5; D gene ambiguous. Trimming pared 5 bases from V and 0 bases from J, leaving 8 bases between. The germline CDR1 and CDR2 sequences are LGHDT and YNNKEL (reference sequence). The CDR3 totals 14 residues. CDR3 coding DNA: TGTGCCAGCAGCAAACAAATTAGCAATCAGCCCCAGCATTTT. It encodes CASSKQISNQPQHF.

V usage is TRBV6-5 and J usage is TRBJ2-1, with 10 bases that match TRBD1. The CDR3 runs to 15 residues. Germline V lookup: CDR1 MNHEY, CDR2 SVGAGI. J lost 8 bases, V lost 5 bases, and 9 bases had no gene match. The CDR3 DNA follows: TGTGCCAGCAGTCGAGACAGGGGGCGCACCGATGAGCAGTTCTTC. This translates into CASSRDRGRTDEQFF.

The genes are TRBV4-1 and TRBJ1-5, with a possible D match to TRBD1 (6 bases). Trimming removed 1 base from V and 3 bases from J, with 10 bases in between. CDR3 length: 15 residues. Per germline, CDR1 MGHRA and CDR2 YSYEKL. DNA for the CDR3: TGCGCCAGCAGCCAAGCGGCAGGGGACAATCAGCCCCAGCATTTT. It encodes CASSQAAGDNQPQHF.

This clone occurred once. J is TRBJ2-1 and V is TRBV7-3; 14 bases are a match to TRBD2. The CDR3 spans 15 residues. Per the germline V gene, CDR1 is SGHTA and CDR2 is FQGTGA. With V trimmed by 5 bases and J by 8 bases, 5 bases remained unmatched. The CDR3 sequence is CASSARLAGGYEQFF. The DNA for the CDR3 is TGTGCCAGCAGCGCGAGACTAGCGGGGGGGTATGAGCAGTTCTTC.

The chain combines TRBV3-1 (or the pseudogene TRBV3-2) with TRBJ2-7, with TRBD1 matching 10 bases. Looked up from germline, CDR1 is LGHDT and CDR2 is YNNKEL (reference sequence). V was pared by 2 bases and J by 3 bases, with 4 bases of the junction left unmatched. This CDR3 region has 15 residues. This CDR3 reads CASSQPDRGHYEQYF. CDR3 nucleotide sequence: TGTGCCAGCAGCCAACCTGACAGGGGGCACTACGAGCAGTACTTC.

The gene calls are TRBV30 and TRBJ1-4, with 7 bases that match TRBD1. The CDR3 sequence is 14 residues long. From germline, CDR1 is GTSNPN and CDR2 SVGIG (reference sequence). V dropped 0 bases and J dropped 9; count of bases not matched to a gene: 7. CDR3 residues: CAWSVQGTEQKLFF. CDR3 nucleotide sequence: TGTGCCTGGAGTGTACAAGGGACAGAGCAAAAACTGTTTTTT. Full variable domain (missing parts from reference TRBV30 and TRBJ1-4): SQTIHQWPATLVQPVGSPLSLECTVEGTSNPNLYWYRQAAGRGLQLLFYSVGIGQISSEVPQNLSASRPQDRQFILSSKKLLLSDSGFYLCAWSVQGTEQKLFFGSGTQLSVL.

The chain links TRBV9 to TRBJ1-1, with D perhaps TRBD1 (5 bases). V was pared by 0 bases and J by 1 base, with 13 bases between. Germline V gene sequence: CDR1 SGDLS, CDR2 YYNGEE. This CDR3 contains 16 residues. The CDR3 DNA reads TGTGCCAGCAGCGTAGGTCCCGTGGGGGGGAACACTGAAGCTTTCTTT. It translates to CASSVGPVGGNTEAFF.

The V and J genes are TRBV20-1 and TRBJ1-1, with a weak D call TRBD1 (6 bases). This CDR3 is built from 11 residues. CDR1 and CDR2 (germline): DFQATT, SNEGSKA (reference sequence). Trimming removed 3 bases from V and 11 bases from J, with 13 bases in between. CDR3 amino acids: CSARLRDKAFF. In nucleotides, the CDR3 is TGCAGTGCTAGGCTACGGGACAAGGCTTTCTTT.

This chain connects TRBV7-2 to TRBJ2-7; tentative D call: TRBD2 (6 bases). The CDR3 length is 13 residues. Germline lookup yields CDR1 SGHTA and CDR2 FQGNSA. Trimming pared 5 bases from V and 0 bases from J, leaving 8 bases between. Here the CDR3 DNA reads TGTGCCAGCAGCGGAGGGAACTCCTACGAGCAGTACTTC. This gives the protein CASSGGNSYEQYF.

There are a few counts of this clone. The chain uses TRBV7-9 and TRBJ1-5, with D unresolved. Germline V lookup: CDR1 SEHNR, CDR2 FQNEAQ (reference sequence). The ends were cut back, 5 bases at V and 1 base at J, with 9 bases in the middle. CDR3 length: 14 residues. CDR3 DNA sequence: TGTGCCAGCAGCCACGAGTACAGCAATCAGCCCCAGCATTTT. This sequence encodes CASSHEYSNQPQHF. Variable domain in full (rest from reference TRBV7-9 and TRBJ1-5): DTGVSQNPRHKITKRGQNVTFRCDPISEHNRLYWYRQTLGQGPEFLTYFQNEAQLEKSRLLSDRFSAERPKGSFSTLEIQRTEQGDSAMYLCASSHEYSNQPQHFGDGTRLSIL.

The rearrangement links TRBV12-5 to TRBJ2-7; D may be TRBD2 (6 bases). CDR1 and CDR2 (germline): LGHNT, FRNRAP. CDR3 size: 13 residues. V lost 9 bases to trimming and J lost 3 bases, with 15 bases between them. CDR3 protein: CARGPGTYYEQYF. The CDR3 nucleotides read TGTGCTAGAGGGCCCGGGACTTACTACGAGCAGTACTTC.